One sample yielded the 5 T cell receptor beta chains listed below, sequenced in a study of tumor-infiltrating lymphocytes in primary liver carcinoma. From roughly 0.5 ug total RNA, TCR beta cDNA was generated with a primer in the constant region. It was through three nested multiplex PCR rounds of slightly modified ARM-PCR that TCR beta libraries arose. It was with TRBV1-TRBV30 forward primers and a C-beta reverse primer that the first two PCR rounds were run, at roughly 10 cycles each. MiXCR was run by TCRdb on the multiplex PCR reads, yielding one entry per CDR3 protein. The repertoire consists of about 310,000 distinct CDR3 sequences, with roughly 60% occurring once and the leading ten covering around 9.5%. Blood RNA was derived from unsorted whole blood, and germline DNA was extracted too. Material for sequencing was peripheral blood. Receptor source: a middle-aged man with primary liver carcinoma and hepatitis B virus infection.

Of note for this clonotype: An end of the junction does not agree with germline; a read error may underlie this. V is TRBV11-3 and J is TRBJ2-1; TRBD1 matches at 7 bases. The germline V gene encodes CDR1 SGHNT and CDR2 YENEEA. This CDR3 comprises 16 residues. The CDR3 nucleotides are TGTGCCAGCAACTTAGCTACAGGGGCAGACTACAATGAGCAGTTCTTC. Translating gives CASNLATGADYNEQFF.

The table lists this clonotype with a few counts. This sequence joins TRBV28 and TRBJ1-2; TRBD1 agrees at 7 bases. Germline CDR1 reads MDHEN; CDR2 reads SYDVKM. J gave up 3 bases and V 5 bases, and 6 bases lay outside the gene matches. This CDR3 has 14 residues. In nucleotides, the CDR3 is TGTGCCAGCAGTCCAGGGGGGGACCACTATGGCTACACCTTC. It is translated as CASSPGGDHYGYTF.

Turning to this clonotype: This may be a read error, as it is one base from a much larger clone. Here the CDR3 reads CASSLTTSSGGNVLTF. DNA for the CDR3: TGTGCCAGCAGCTTAACAACTAGCTCTGGGGGCAACGTCCTGACTTTC. V gene TRBV5-4 combines with J gene TRBJ2-6; a weak D match, TRBD2 (6 bases). Per the germline V gene, CDR1 is SGHNT and CDR2 is YYREEE (reference sequence). CDR3 length: 16 amino acids.

The sample holds many counts of this clonotype. The chain employs TRBV10-3 and TRBJ2-1; D may correspond to TRBD1 or TRBD2 (6 bases each). Germline V CDR1 and CDR2: ENHRY, SYGVKD. The V end lost 6 bases, the J end lost 1 base, and 16 bases lay between the germline ends. The CDR3 runs to 16 residues. The CDR3 nucleotides read TGTGCCATCAGGGAATCTCTAGGGGGGTCCTACAATGAGCAGTTCTTC. Translating gives CAIRESLGGSYNEQFF.

V is TRBV12-3 or TRBV12-4 and J is TRBJ1-2; 7 nucleotides agree with TRBD1. This CDR3 spans 14 amino acids. V shed 6 bases, J shed 3 bases, and the junction held 7 bases outside the gene matches. In DNA, the CDR3 is TGTGCCAGCAGACCGGATACAGGGGACTATGGCTACACCTTC. Its translation: CASRPDTGDYGYTF.